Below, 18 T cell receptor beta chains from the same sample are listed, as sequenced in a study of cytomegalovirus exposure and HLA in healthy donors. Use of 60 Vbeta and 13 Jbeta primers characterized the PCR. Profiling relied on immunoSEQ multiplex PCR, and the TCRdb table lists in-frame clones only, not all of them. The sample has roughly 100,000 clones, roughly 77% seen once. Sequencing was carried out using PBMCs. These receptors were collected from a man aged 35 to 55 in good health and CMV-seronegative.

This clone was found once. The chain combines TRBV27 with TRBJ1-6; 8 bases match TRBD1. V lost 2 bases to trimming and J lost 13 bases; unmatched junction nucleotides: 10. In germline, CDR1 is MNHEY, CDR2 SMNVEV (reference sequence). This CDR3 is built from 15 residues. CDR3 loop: CASSLVGQGAWPLHF. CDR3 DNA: TGTGCCAGCAGTTTAGTCGGGCAGGGGGCTTGGCCCCTCCACTTT.

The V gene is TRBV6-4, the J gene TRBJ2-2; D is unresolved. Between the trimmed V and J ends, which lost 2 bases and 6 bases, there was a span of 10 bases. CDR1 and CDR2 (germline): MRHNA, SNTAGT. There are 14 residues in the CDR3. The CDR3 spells CASSDDAASGELFF. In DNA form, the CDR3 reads TGTGCCAGCAGTGACGATGCGGCGTCCGGGGAGCTGTTTTTT.

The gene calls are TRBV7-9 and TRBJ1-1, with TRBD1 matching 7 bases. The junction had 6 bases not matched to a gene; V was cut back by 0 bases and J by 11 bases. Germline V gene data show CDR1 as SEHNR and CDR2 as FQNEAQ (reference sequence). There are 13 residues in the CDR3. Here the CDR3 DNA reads TGTGCCAGCAGCTTAGCGGGACAGCCCGTGGCTTTCTTT. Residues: CASSLAGQPVAFF.

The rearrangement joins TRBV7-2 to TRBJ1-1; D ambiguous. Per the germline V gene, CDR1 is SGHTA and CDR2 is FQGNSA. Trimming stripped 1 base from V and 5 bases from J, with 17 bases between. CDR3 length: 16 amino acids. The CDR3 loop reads CASSLGALGRITEAFF. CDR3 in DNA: TGTGCCAGCAGCTTAGGGGCATTGGGTCGGATAACTGAAGCTTTCTTT. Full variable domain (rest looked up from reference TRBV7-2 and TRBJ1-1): GAGVSQSPSNKVTEKGKDVELRCDPISGHTALYWYRQSLGQGLEFLIYFQGNSAPDKSGLPSDRFSAERTGGSVSTLTIQRTQQEDSAVYLCASSLGALGRITEAFFGQGTRLTVV.

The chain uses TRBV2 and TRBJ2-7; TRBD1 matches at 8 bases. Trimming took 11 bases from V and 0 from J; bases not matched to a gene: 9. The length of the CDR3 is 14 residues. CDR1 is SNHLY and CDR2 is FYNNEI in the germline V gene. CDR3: CAGKGQGPSYEQYF. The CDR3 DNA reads TGTGCCGGCAAAGGACAGGGCCCCTCCTACGAGCAGTACTTC.

CDR3 nucleotide sequence: TGCGCCAGCAGCCAAGATGCCCCGGTACTGACAGGTCCGGCAGATACGCAGTATTTT. Its translation is CASSQDAPVLTGPADTQYF. The chain recombines TRBV4-1 with TRBJ2-3, with D maybe TRBD1 (6 bases). V lost 0 bases and J 4 bases, leaving 23 bases between the germline ends. This CDR3 has 19 amino acids. Germline V gene sequence: CDR1 MGHRA, CDR2 YSYEKL.

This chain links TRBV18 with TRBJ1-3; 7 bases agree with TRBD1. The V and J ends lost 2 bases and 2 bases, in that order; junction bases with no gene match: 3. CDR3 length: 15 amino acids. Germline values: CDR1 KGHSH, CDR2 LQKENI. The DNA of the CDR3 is TGTGCCAGCTCACCAAGGCAGGGGGCTGGAAACACCATATATTTT. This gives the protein CASSPRQGAGNTIYF.

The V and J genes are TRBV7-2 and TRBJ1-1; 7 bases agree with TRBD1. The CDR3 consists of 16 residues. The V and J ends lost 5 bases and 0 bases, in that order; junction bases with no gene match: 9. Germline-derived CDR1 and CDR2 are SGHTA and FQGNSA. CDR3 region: CASSPQGELMNTEAFF. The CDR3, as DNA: TGTGCCAGCAGCCCTCAGGGGGAATTAATGAACACTGAAGCTTTCTTT.

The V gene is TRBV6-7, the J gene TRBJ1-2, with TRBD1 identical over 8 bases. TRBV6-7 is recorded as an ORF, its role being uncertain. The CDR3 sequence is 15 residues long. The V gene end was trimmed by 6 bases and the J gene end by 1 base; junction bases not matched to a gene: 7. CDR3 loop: CASRPRQGNNYGYTF. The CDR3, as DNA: TGTGCCAGCAGACCCCGACAGGGGAATAACTATGGCTACACCTTC.

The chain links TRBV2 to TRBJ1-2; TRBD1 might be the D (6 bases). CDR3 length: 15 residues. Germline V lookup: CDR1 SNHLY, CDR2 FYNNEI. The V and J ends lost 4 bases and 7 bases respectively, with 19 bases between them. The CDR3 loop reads CASSATHRVGGGYTF. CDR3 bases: TGTGCCAGCAGTGCCACCCACAGGGTTGGGGGTGGCTACACCTTC.

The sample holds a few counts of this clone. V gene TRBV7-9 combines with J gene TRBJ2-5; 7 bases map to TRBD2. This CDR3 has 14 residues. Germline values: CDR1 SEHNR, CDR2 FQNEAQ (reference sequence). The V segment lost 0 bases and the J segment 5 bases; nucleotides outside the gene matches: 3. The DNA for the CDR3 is TGTGCCAGCAGCTTAGCCGGGGGGAGGGAGACCCAGTACTTC. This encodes CASSLAGGRETQYF.

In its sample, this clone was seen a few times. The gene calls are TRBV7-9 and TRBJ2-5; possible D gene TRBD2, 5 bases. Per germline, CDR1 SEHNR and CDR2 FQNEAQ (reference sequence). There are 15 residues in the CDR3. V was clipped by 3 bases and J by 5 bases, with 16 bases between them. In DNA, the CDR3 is TGTGCCAGCAGCTTTAGGTCCCGAGGGAAGGAGACCCAGTACTTC. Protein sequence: CASSFRSRGKETQYF.

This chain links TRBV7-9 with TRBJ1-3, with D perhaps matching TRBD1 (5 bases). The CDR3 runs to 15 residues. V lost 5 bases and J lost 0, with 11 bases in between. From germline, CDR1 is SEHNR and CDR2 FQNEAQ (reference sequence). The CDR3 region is CASSHDRASGNTIYF. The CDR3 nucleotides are TGTGCCAGCAGCCACGACAGAGCCTCTGGAAACACCATATATTTT.

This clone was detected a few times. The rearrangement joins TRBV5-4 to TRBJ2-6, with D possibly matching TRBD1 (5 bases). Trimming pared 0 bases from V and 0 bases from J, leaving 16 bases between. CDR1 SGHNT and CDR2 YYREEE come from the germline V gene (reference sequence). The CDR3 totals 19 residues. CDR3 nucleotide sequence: TGTGCCAGCAGCTTGGACATGGGCAGGGTGAACTCTGGGGCCAACGTCCTGACTTTC. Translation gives CASSLDMGRVNSGANVLTF.

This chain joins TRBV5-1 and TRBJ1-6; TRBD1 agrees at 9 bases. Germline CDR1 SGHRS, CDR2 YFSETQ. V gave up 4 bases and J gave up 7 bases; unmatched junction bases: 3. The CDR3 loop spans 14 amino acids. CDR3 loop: CASSRTGANSPLHF. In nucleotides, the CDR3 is TGCGCCAGCAGCCGGACAGGGGCGAATTCACCCCTCCACTTT.

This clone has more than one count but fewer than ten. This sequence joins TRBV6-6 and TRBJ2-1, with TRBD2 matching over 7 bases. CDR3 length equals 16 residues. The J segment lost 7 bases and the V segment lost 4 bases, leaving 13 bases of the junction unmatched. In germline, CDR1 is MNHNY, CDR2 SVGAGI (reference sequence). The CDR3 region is CASSSSDGRGRNEQFF. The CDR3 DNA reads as TGTGCCAGCAGTTCCTCCGATGGGCGGGGGAGAAATGAGCAGTTCTTC.

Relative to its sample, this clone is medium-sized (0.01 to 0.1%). The CDR3 spells CASSQVGEADSYEQYF. The CDR3 DNA reads TGTGCCAGCAGCCAAGTTGGTGAGGCAGACTCCTACGAGCAGTACTTC. The J gene is TRBJ2-7, the V gene TRBV4-2; D is uncertain. V dropped 1 base and J dropped 0 bases, with 13 bases sitting between them. CDR3 length equals 16 residues. Germline V gene lookup returns CDR1 LGHNA and CDR2 YNFKEQ.

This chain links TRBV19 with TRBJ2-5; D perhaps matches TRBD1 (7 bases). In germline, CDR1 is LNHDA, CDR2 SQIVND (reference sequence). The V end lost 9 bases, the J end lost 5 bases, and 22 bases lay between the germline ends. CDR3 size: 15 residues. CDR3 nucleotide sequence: TGTGCCAGCGCTACCAGACAGGGACTTGGTGAGACCCAGTACTTC. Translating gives CASATRQGLGETQYF.